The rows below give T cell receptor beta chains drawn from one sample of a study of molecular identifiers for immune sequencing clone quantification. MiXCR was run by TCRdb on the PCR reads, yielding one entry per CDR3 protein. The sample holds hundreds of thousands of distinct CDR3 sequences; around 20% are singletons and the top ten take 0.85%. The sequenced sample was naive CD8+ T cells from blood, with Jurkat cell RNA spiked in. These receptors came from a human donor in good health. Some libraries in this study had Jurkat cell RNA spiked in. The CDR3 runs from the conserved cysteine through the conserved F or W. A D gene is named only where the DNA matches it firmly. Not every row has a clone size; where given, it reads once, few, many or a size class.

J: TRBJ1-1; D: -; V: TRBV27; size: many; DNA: TGTGCCAGCAGTCCCTTCACGGACACTGAAGCTTTCTTT; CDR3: CASSPFTDTEAFF
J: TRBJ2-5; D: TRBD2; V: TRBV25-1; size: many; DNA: TGTGCCAGCAGTGAACTTACCGCACTAGCGGTAGAGACCCAGTACTTC; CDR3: CASSELTALAVETQYF
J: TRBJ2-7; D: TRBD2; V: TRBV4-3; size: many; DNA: TGCGCCAGCAGCCAAGATCTGCGTCCAGCGGGAGCCTACGAGCAGTACTTC; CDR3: CASSQDLRPAGAYEQYF
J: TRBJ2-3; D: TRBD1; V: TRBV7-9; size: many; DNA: TGTGCCAGCAGCTACAGGGGACAGGGGGCCCATACGCAGTATTTT; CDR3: CASSYRGQGAHTQYF
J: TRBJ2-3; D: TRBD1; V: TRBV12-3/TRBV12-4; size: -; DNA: TGTGCCAGCAGTCCTAGACAGGGGGCAGGTACAGATACGCAGTATTTT; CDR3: CASSPRQGAGTDTQYF
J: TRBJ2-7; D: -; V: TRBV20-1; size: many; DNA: TGCAGTGCTAGAGGACTTACCCCCTACGAGCAGTACTTC; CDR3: CSARGLTPYEQYF
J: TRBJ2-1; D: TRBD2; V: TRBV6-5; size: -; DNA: TGTGCCAGCAGTTACGGGACTAGCGGAAGCTCCTACAATGGGCAGTTCTTC; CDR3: CASSYGTSGSSYNGQFF
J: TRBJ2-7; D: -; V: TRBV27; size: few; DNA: TGTGCCAGGGTTCCGGGCGAGCAGTACTTC; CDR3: CARVPGEQYF
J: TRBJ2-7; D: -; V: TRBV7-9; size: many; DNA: TGTGCCAGCAGCTTCCTTGCGGGACCCGGGAAGCAGTACTTC; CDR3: CASSFLAGPGKQYF
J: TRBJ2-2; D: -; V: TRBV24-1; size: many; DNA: TGTGCCACCAGTCGGGAAGGGACCGGGGAGCTGTTTTTT; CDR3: CATSREGTGELFF
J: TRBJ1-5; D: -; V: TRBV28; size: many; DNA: TGTGCCAGCAGTTTAGGGTCAGGAAATCAGCCCCAGCATTTT; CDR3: CASSLGSGNQPQHF
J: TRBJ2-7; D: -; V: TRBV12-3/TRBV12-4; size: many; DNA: TGTGCCAGCAGTACCATGCGGTCTAGGGACGAGCAGTACTTC; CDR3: CASSTMRSRDEQYF
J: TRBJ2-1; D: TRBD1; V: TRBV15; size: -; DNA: TGTGCCACCAGCAGCGCACTCGACAGGGGCTATGAGCAGTTCTTC; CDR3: CATSSALDRGYEQFF
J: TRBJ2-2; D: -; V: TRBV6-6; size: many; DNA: TGTGCCAGCAGTCCCCCGGGAGAAACCGGGGAGCTGTTTTTT; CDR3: CASSPPGETGELFF
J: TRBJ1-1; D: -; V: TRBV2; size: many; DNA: TGTGCCAGTAGGGAGCTGAACACTGAAGCTTTCTTT; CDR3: CASRELNTEAFF
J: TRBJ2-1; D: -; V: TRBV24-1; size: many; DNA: TGTGCCACCAGTGATCCCTATGAGCAGTTCTTC; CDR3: CATSDPYEQFF
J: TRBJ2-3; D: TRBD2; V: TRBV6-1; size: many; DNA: TGTGCCAGCAGTCTACGGACTAGCGGGAGCTCAGATACGCAGTATTTT; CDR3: CASSLRTSGSSDTQYF
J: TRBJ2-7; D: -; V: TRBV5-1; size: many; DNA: TGCGCCAGCAGGGCAGAAAACTACGAGCAGTACTTC; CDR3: CASRAENYEQYF
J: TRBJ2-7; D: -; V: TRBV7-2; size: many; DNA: TGTGCCAGCAGCTTAGTTCTGGGGGCAGGCGAGCAGTACTTC; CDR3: CASSLVLGAGEQYF
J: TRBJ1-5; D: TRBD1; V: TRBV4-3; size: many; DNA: TGCGCCAGCAGCCAGACCAGACAGGGCGGGGCGTACCAGCCCCAGCATTTT; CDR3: CASSQTRQGGAYQPQHF
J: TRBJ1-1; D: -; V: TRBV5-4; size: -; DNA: TGTGCCAGCAGCTCCGACCCGCGAGTATCGGGGAGGGGGTACAACACTGAAGCTTTCTTT; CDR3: CASSSDPRVSGRGYNTEAFF
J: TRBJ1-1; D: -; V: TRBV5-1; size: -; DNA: TGCGCCAGCAGCTTGGTGGGAAACACTGGAGCTTTCTTT; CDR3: CASSLVGNTGAFF
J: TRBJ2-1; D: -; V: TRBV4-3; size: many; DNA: TGCGCCAGCAGCCCCGACAGTACCTCCTACAATGAGCAGTTCTTC; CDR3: CASSPDSTSYNEQFF
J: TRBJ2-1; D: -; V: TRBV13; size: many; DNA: TGTGCCAGCAGCTTCATCCCCTCGGCCCCTAATGAGCAGTTCTTC; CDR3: CASSFIPSAPNEQFF
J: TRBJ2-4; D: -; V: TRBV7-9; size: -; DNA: TGTGCCAGCAGCAATTCGGGCGGACAGCTCAAAAACATTCGGTACTTC; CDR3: CASSNSGGQLKNIRYF
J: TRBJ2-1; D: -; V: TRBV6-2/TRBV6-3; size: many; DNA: TGTGCCAGCAGTTATATCAATGAGCAGTTCTTC; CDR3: CASSYINEQFF
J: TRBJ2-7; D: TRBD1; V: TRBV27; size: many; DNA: TGTGCCAGCAGTTTACTGGACAGGGGTTACGAGCAGTACTTC; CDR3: CASSLLDRGYEQYF
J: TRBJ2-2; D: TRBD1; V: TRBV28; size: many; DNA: TGTGCCAGCAGGGACAGGGAGACCACCGGGGAGCTGTTTTTT; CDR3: CASRDRETTGELFF
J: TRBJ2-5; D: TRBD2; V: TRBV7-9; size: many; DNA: TGTGCCAGCAGCTTGCTAGCGGGAGTAGGAGAGACCCAGTACTTC; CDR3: CASSLLAGVGETQYF
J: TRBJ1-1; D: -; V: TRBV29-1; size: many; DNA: TGCAGCGTTGAAGTGGGAGGAAACACTGAAGCTTTCTTT; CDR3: CSVEVGGNTEAFF
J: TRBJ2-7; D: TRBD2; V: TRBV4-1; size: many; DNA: TGCGCCAGCAGCCAAGTTGGGACTAGCCCGATCGAGCAGTACTTC; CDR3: CASSQVGTSPIEQYF
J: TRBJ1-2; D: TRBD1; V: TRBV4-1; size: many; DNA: TGCGCCAGCAGCCAAAAAATGACAGGGCACTATGGCTACACCTTC; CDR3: CASSQKMTGHYGYTF
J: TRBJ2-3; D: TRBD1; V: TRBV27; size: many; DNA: TGTGCCAGCAGCCTCATCCGGACAGGGGGCTCCACAGATACGCAGTATTTT; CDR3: CASSLIRTGGSTDTQYF
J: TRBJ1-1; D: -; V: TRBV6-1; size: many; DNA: TGTGCCACCCGCGGGGGCGCGGACACTGAAGCTTTCTTT; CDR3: CATRGGADTEAFF
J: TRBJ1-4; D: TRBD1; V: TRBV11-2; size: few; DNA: TGTGCCAGCAGCCCCCGGACAGGGGGCCGCGAAAAACTGTTTTTT; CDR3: CASSPRTGGREKLFF
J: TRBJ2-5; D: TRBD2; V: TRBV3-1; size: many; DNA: TGTGCCAGCAGCCAAGGGGTCGTAGCGGGAGAAGAGACCCAGTACTTC; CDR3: CASSQGVVAGEETQYF
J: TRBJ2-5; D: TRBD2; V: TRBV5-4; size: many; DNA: TGTGCCAGCAGCCTATCTAGCGGGGGGACTCGGGGAGAGACCCAGTACTTC; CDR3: CASSLSSGGTRGETQYF